This entry concerns a single TCR beta chain. PCR amplification relied on 60 Vbeta primers (plus 13 Jbeta primers). Repertoires were generated with immunoSEQ multiplex PCR, while TCRdb's copy carries only in-frame clones and drops some. The profile shows some 130,000 clones, over 70% of them singletons. The sample is drawn from a study of cytomegalovirus exposure and HLA in healthy donors. Germline CDR1 reads MDHEN; CDR2 reads SYDVKM. V was clipped by 6 bases and J by 6 bases, with 14 bases between them. The CDR3 consists of 14 residues. This TCR derives from a man aged 25-45 years in good health and CMV-seronegative. V usage is TRBV28 and J usage is TRBJ1-4; possible D gene TRBD1, 5 bases. The specimen was PBMCs. CDR3 nucleotide sequence: TGTGCCAGCAGCCCCGGGGGTTTTTATGAAAAACTGTTTTTT. Protein sequence: CASSPGGFYEKLFF.